These 30 T cell receptor beta chains share one sample of origin, sequenced in a study of T cell responses to AZD1222 COVID-19 vaccine. Assay: immunoSEQ multiplex PCR; the TCRdb copy retains only in-frame clones and omits some. The sample lists roughly 71,000 clones, about 85% seen once, with around 21% in the top ten. This sample comprised peripheral blood, obtained on day 0 of AZD1222 vaccination. The receptors originated from an adult in good health.

This clone was picked up one time. The chain has TRBV7-9 and TRBJ2-2, with D unclear. The CDR3 length is 14 residues. Trimming pared 7 bases from V and 3 bases from J, leaving 12 bases between. The germline gives CDR1 SEHNR, CDR2 FQNEAQ (reference sequence). CDR3 nucleotides: TGTGCCAGCACCTCGGCCTCTGACACCGGGGAGCTGTTTTTT. Translation: CASTSASDTGELFF.

The rearrangement links TRBV6-6 to TRBJ1-3; no clear D. The CDR3 covers 16 residues. With 5 bases removed from V and 4 bases from J, the gap between germline ends came to 18 bases. CDR1 and CDR2 from the germline V gene are MNHNY and SVGAGI (reference sequence). The CDR3 region has the DNA TGTGCCAGCAGTACCCCTCCCCCAGCAAGGGGAAACACCATATATTTT. Its protein is CASSTPPPARGNTIYF.

Here the CDR3 reads CASRLDRMNTEAFF. The DNA for the CDR3 is TGTGCCAGCAGACTCGACAGAATGAACACTGAAGCTTTCTTT. This chain connects TRBV5-4 to TRBJ1-1; tentatively, D is TRBD1 (5 bases). The CDR3 runs to 14 residues. V was clipped by 5 bases and J by 0 bases, with 11 bases between them. CDR1 SGHNT and CDR2 YYREEE come from the germline V gene (reference sequence).

The V gene is TRBV6-5, the J gene TRBJ1-1; tentative D call: TRBD1 (6 bases). Trimming left V 7 bases short and J 1 base short, with 13 bases between. The CDR3 is 14 residues long. The germline CDR1 and CDR2 sequences are MNHEY and SVGAGI. The CDR3 DNA follows: TGTGCCAGCACCTTACGAGGGGGGAACACTGAAGCTTTCTTT. The encoded protein is CASTLRGGNTEAFF.

This chain links TRBV7-3 with TRBJ2-2; tentatively, D is TRBD2 (7 bases). CDR1 is SGHTA, CDR2 FQGTGA, per germline. CDR3 length: 18 residues. V lost 0 bases and J lost 4, with 18 bases in between. The CDR3 DNA sequence: TGTGCCAGCAGCTTAACGGGGGGGCCGAGAGATGGCACCGGGGAGCTGTTTTTT. It translates to CASSLTGGPRDGTGELFF.

The table lists this clone with a count of one. This CDR3 reads CASSLTAGGSDTQYF. CDR3 in DNA: TGTGCCAGCAGCCTAACAGCGGGGGGCTCAGATACGCAGTATTTT. The rearrangement joins TRBV7-2 to TRBJ2-3; TRBD2 matches at 9 bases. J gave up 4 bases and V 5 bases, and 7 bases lay outside the gene matches. Germline CDR1 and CDR2: SGHTA and FQGNSA. This CDR3 has 15 residues. The variable domain in full, completed from reference TRBV7-2 and TRBJ2-3, reads GAGVSQSPSNKVTEKGKDVELRCDPISGHTALYWYRQSLGQGLEFLIYFQGNSAPDKSGLPSDRFSAERTGGSVSTLTIQRTQQEDSAVYLCASSLTAGGSDTQYFGPGTRLTVL.

The chain combines TRBV14 with TRBJ2-5; D is unresolved. The CDR3 contains 12 residues. Per germline, CDR1 SGHDN and CDR2 FVKESK. V was cut by 4 bases and J by 7 bases, with 10 bases left in between. The CDR3 is CASSRALWTQYF. The CDR3 coding sequence is TGTGCCAGCAGCCGGGCCCTTTGGACCCAGTACTTC.

This sequence joins TRBV2 and TRBJ1-4; a weak D match, TRBD1 (5 bases). V shed 4 bases and J shed 4 bases, with 10 bases lying between them. The germline V gene has CDR1 SNHLY and CDR2 FYNNEI. This CDR3 is built from 14 residues. The CDR3 bases are TGTGCCAGCAGTGCAGGGTTGGGTAATGAAAAACTGTTTTTT. Protein: CASSAGLGNEKLFF. The full variable domain, with the rest looked up from reference TRBV2 and TRBJ1-4, is EPEVTQTPSHQVTQMGQEVILRCVPISNHLYFYWYRQILGQKVEFLVSFYNNEISEKSEIFDDQFSVERPDGSNFTLKIRSTKLEDSAMYFCASSAGLGNEKLFFGSGTQLSVL.

The chain combines TRBV10-1 with TRBJ2-5; 7 nucleotides line up with TRBD2. The germline gives CDR1 WNHNN, CDR2 SYGVQD (reference sequence). The CDR3 consists of 14 residues. J was trimmed by 5 bases and V by 3 bases; bases with no gene match: 6. In nucleotides, the CDR3 is TGCGCCAGCAGTGAAGACCTGGGGGGGGAGACCCAGTACTTC. It codes for CASSEDLGGETQYF.

This clone has a single count. The rearrangement uses TRBV4-2 and TRBJ1-2, with unresolved D. There are 15 residues in the CDR3. The V end was cut by 1 base, the J end by 4 bases, with 13 bases between. Per the germline V gene, CDR1 is LGHNA and CDR2 is YNFKEQ. The CDR3: CASSQVSPRGYGYTF. CDR3 in DNA: TGTGCCAGCAGCCAAGTTAGCCCCCGCGGCTATGGCTACACCTTC.

The gene calls are TRBV4-1 and TRBJ1-1; D may be TRBD1 (6 bases). The germline V and J ends were trimmed by 4 bases and 1 base, with 16 bases remaining between them. The CDR3 is made up of 16 amino acids. From germline, CDR1 is MGHRA and CDR2 YSYEKL. The CDR3 loop reads CASSPTGTGRNTEAFF. CDR3 nucleotide sequence: TGCGCCAGCAGCCCCACGGGAACAGGGCGGAACACTGAAGCTTTCTTT.

The gene calls are TRBV19 and TRBJ1-1; D is uncertain. Trimming left V 3 bases short and J 4 bases short, with 12 bases between. The CDR3 loop spans 14 amino acids. Germline V gene data show CDR1 as LNHDA and CDR2 as SQIVND (reference sequence). The CDR3 loop is CASSIAGRITEAFF. CDR3 bases: TGTGCCAGTAGTATCGCTGGTAGGATCACTGAAGCTTTCTTT.

The V and J genes are TRBV15 and TRBJ2-2; D ambiguous. CDR1 is LNHNV, CDR2 YYDKDF, per germline (reference sequence). The V gene lost 5 bases and the J gene lost 3 bases, with 7 bases spanning the gap. The CDR3 is made up of 13 amino acids. This CDR3 reads CATSPMDTGELFF. The CDR3 coding sequence is TGTGCCACCAGCCCCATGGACACCGGGGAGCTGTTTTTT. Drawing the rest from reference TRBV15 and TRBJ2-2, the complete variable domain is DAMVIQNPRYQVTQFGKPVTLSCSQTLNHNVMYWYQQKSSQAPKLLFHYYDKDFNNEADTPDNFQSRRPNTSFCFLDIRSPGLGDTAMYLCATSPMDTGELFFGEGSRLTVL.

J is TRBJ1-1 and V is TRBV19; 9 bases are shared with TRBD1. Looked up from germline, CDR1 is LNHDA and CDR2 is SQIVND (reference sequence). Trimming removed 5 bases from V and 6 bases from J; junction bases left unmatched: 10. CDR3 length: 15 residues. The DNA for the CDR3 is TGTGCCAGTAGTCCTTGGGACAGGGTCACGGCTGAAGCTTTCTTT. Translated, it gives CASSPWDRVTAEAFF. Drawing the rest from reference TRBV19 and TRBJ1-1, the complete variable domain is DGGITQSPKYLFRKEGQNVTLSCEQNLNHDAMYWYRQDPGQGLRLIYYSQIVNDFQKGDIAEGYSVSREKKESFPLTVTSAQKNPTAFYLCASSPWDRVTAEAFFGQGTRLTVV.

The chain uses TRBV2 and TRBJ2-1; perhaps TRBD2 as D (5 bases). The germline CDR1 and CDR2 sequences are SNHLY and FYNNEI. The CDR3 length is 13 residues. Trimming cost V 10 bases and J 6 bases, with 16 bases left between them. In DNA, the CDR3 is TGTGCCACCACGGACTGGGATCTCAATGAGCAGTTCTTC. Amino acid sequence: CATTDWDLNEQFF.

The V gene is TRBV7-2, the J gene TRBJ1-4; tentative D call: TRBD1 (5 bases). The germline V and J ends were trimmed by 3 bases and 8 bases, with 13 bases remaining between them. The V gene's germline CDR1 is SGHTA and CDR2 FQGNSA. CDR3 length: 14 residues. In nucleotides, the CDR3 is TGTGCCAGCAGCTTTTTTCCGGGACCAGAAAAACTGTTTTTT. It yields the protein CASSFFPGPEKLFF.

The chain recombines TRBV6-6 with TRBJ2-5; perhaps TRBD1 as D (6 bases). This CDR3 has 15 amino acids. The germline V and J ends were trimmed by 2 bases and 0 bases, with 10 bases remaining between them. Germline CDR1 MNHNY, CDR2 SVGAGI (reference sequence). CDR3 bases: TGTGCCAGCAGTTACGGGCAGGGGAACCAAGAGACCCAGTACTTC. Translated: CASSYGQGNQETQYF.

The CDR3 coding sequence is TGTGCCAGCACAAGGGGATTAAGCGGGAACACTGAAGCTTTCTTT. Translation gives CASTRGLSGNTEAFF. This rearrangement joins TRBV5-6 to TRBJ1-1; TRBD1 is a possible D gene (5 bases). CDR3 length: 15 residues. Germline values: CDR1 SGHDT, CDR2 YYEEEE. Deletions cut 6 bases from V and 1 base from J, with 16 bases between.

The chain joins TRBV7-8 to TRBJ1-1; D remains unclear. Germline loops: CDR1 SGHVS, CDR2 FQNEAQ. CDR3 length equals 14 residues. V was cut by 3 bases and J by 0 bases, with 8 bases left in between. The CDR3 loop reads CASSLAGMNTEAFF. DNA of the CDR3: TGTGCCAGCAGCTTGGCGGGGATGAACACTGAAGCTTTCTTT.

The V gene is TRBV9, the J gene TRBJ2-2, with unresolved D. Germline assignment: CDR1 SGDLS and CDR2 YYNGEE. The V end lost 7 bases, the J end lost 3 bases, and 7 bases lay between the germline ends. The CDR3 totals 12 residues. The DNA of the CDR3 is TGTGCCAGCCGTGGGGACACCGGGGAGCTGTTTTTT. Its protein product is CASRGDTGELFF. Together with reference TRBV9 and TRBJ2-2, the CDR3 gives the full variable domain: DSGVTQTPKHLITATGQRVTLRCSPRSGDLSVYWYQQSLDQGLQFLIQYYNGEERAKGNILERFSAQQFPDLHSELNLSSLELGDSALYFCASRGDTGELFFGEGSRLTVL.

This chain connects TRBV10-1 to TRBJ1-4, with 7 bases identical to TRBD1. Losses at the gene ends were 6 bases for V and 6 bases for J; bases not matched to a gene: 1. The CDR3 is made up of 12 amino acids. Looked up from germline, CDR1 is WNHNN and CDR2 is SYGVQD (reference sequence). In DNA form, the CDR3 reads TGCGCCAGCAGCGGACAGGATGAAAAACTGTTTTTT. Its translation is CASSGQDEKLFF.

This chain's CDR3 is CASSHGKAGELFF. CDR3 sequence (DNA): TGTGCCAGCAGTCATGGGAAGGCCGGGGAGCTGTTTTTT. J is TRBJ2-2 and V is TRBV12-3 or TRBV12-4; D is unclear. The V end lost 5 bases, the J end lost 6 bases, and 10 bases lay between the germline ends. The CDR3 contains 13 residues.

This rearrangement joins TRBV6-5 to TRBJ2-7, with D maybe TRBD2 (7 bases). Trimming took off 6 bases at V and 6 bases at J, with 15 bases between the two ends. CDR1 is MNHEY and CDR2 is SVGAGI in the germline V gene. The CDR3 sequence is 13 residues long. This chain's CDR3 is CASRTGLEGEQYF. CDR3 coding DNA: TGTGCCAGCAGGACAGGACTAGAGGGCGAGCAGTACTTC.

The chain joins TRBV6-1 to TRBJ1-1; 8 bases are a match to TRBD1. Germline CDR1 reads MNHNS; CDR2 reads SASEGT. The CDR3 contains 13 residues. The trim removed 6 bases at V and 5 bases at J, leaving 5 bases unmatched. The CDR3 bases are TGTGCCAGCAGATCAACAGGGGGAACTGAAGCTTTCTTT. Its protein is CASRSTGGTEAFF.

V usage is TRBV2 and J usage is TRBJ2-3, with 9 nucleotides matching TRBD2. V was pared by 8 bases and J by 5 bases, with 11 bases of the junction left unmatched. The CDR3 length is 15 residues. The germline V gene has CDR1 SNHLY and CDR2 FYNNEI. CDR3 sequence reads: CASPSSGRLGDTQYF. CDR3 DNA: TGTGCCAGCCCCTCCAGCGGGAGGTTGGGAGATACGCAGTATTTT.

The gene calls are TRBV5-6 and TRBJ2-1; D might be TRBD2 (5 bases). Trimming took off 4 bases at V and 3 bases at J, with 11 bases between the two ends. The CDR3 sequence is 14 residues long. Germline loops: CDR1 SGHDT, CDR2 YYEEEE. The CDR3 bases are TGTGCCAGCAGCCTTTTTGGACTCTACAATGAGCAGTTCTTC. Protein: CASSLFGLYNEQFF.

The genes are TRBV11-3 and TRBJ2-4; D perhaps matches TRBD2 (5 bases). Germline V CDR1 and CDR2: SGHNT, YENEEA. V was shortened by 8 bases and J by 6 bases, with 8 bases between the two germline ends. This CDR3 has 11 residues. CDR3 DNA sequence: TGTGCCAGCGCGGGTCTAAACATTCAGTACTTC. The encoded protein is CASAGLNIQYF.

This chain uses TRBV29-1 with TRBJ1-1; D not resolved. Germline loops: CDR1 SQVTM, CDR2 ANQGSEA. Trimming took off 4 bases at V and 1 base at J, with 13 bases between the two ends. This CDR3 has 14 amino acids. The CDR3 is CSVGWRLANTEAFF. In nucleotides, the CDR3 is TGCAGCGTTGGGTGGCGCCTGGCGAACACTGAAGCTTTCTTT. The full variable domain, rest sourced from reference TRBV29-1 and TRBJ1-1, is SAVISQKPSRDICQRGTSLTIQCQVDSQVTMMFWYRQQPGQSLTLIATANQGSEATYESGFVIDKFPISRPNLTFSTLTVSNMSPEDSSIYLCSVGWRLANTEAFFGQGTRLTVV.

The chain has TRBV10-2 and TRBJ2-2; a possible D gene is TRBD2 (6 bases). Trimming stripped 7 bases from V and 4 bases from J, with 10 bases between. The CDR3 sequence is 13 residues long. Germline values: CDR1 WSHSY, CDR2 SAAADI. DNA of the CDR3: TGCGCCAGCAACCACGGGAGCACCGGGGAGCTGTTTTTT. Its translation: CASNHGSTGELFF.

The V call is TRBV7-9, the J call TRBJ2-7, with D hard to call. The CDR3 contains 12 residues. The germline CDR1 and CDR2 sequences are SEHNR and FQNEAQ (reference sequence). V lost 3 bases to trimming and J lost 2 bases, with 5 bases between them. CDR3: CASSFQPYEQYF. Here the CDR3 DNA reads TGTGCCAGCAGCTTCCAACCCTACGAGCAGTACTTC.